The rows below give T cell receptor beta chains drawn from one sample of a study of blood T cell repertoires in COVID-19. The table came from immunoSEQ multiplex PCR; TCRdb's copy has only in-frame clones and leaves some out. Seen here are some 16,000 clones, 65% to 90% observed once, and the top ten hold about a fifth. The specimen was peripheral blood. These receptors were collected from an elderly man with active COVID-19. The CDR3 runs from the conserved cysteine through the conserved F or W. D genes are given only for firm matches. Some rows mark clone size as missing; the rest say once, few, many or name a class of expanded clone.

size: NA; V: TRBV6-5; J: TRBJ2-7; D: TRBD1; CDR3: CASSPRDSASAEQYF; DNA: TGTGCCAGCAGTCCCAGGGACAGTGCTTCCGCCGAGCAGTACTTC
size: NA; V: TRBV6-5; J: TRBJ2-5; D: NA; CDR3: CASSYFGLKETQYF; DNA: TGTGCCAGCAGTTACTTCGGACTGAAGGAGACCCAGTACTTC
size: NA; V: TRBV5-1; J: TRBJ2-6; D: NA; CDR3: CASSLTGNSGANVLTF; DNA: TGCGCCAGCAGCTTGACAGGGAACTCTGGGGCCAACGTCCTGACTTTC
size: NA; V: TRBV4-1; J: TRBJ2-3; D: TRBD2; CDR3: CASSQGGLAGEVPTQYF; DNA: TGCGCCAGCAGCCAAGGCGGTCTAGCGGGAGAAGTCCCGACGCAGTATTTT
size: NA; V: TRBV7-9; J: TRBJ2-2; D: TRBD1; CDR3: CASSLYPGGRVSTGELFF; DNA: TGTGCCAGCAGTCTATATCCAGGGGGCAGGGTGAGCACCGGGGAGCTGTTTTTT
size: medium-sized; V: TRBV5-4; J: TRBJ1-4; D: NA; CDR3: CASSLEDGTSEKLFF; DNA: TGTGCCAGCAGCTTGGAGGACGGGACAAGTGAAAAACTGTTTTTT
size: NA; V: TRBV7-7; J: TRBJ2-7; D: TRBD2; CDR3: CASSLGISGNDEQYF; DNA: TGTGCCAGCAGCTTAGGGATTAGCGGGAATGACGAGCAGTACTTC
size: once; V: TRBV19; J: TRBJ2-5; D: TRBD1; CDR3: CASRRTGQEEETQYF; DNA: TGTGCCAGTAGGCGAACTGGACAGGAGGAAGAGACCCAGTACTTC
size: NA; V: TRBV5-1; J: TRBJ1-1; D: TRBD1; CDR3: CASSLAQGVGTEAFF; DNA: TGCGCCAGCAGCTTGGCACAGGGGGTGGGCACTGAAGCTTTCTTT
size: NA; V: TRBV5-1; J: TRBJ2-2; D: NA; CDR3: CASSFDSYGELFF; DNA: TGCGCCAGCAGCTTCGACAGCTACGGGGAGCTGTTTTTT
size: NA; V: TRBV7-2; J: TRBJ2-7; D: NA; CDR3: CASSLGVMGLSSYEQYF; DNA: TGTGCCAGCAGCTTAGGCGTTATGGGACTGAGCTCCTACGAGCAGTACTTC
size: NA; V: TRBV5-4; J: TRBJ2-4; D: NA; CDR3: CASSTELGSKNIQYF; DNA: TGTGCCAGCAGCACAGAACTAGGATCCAAAAACATTCAGTACTTC
size: NA; V: TRBV2; J: TRBJ2-1; D: TRBD2; CDR3: CASSTRGLNNEQFF; DNA: TGTGCCAGCAGTACGCGGGGGTTGAACAATGAGCAGTTCTTC
size: NA; V: TRBV10-1; J: TRBJ2-5; D: TRBD2; CDR3: CASSESGTGTQYF; DNA: TGCGCCAGCAGTGAAAGCGGGACGGGGACCCAGTACTTC
size: NA; V: TRBV5-1; J: TRBJ2-5; D: TRBD2; CDR3: CASSPLAGVVETQYF; DNA: TGCGCCAGCAGCCCACTAGCGGGAGTAGTAGAGACCCAGTACTTC
size: large; V: TRBV3-1/TRBV3-2; J: TRBJ2-7; D: NA; CDR3: CASSPRAGAGGEQYF; DNA: TGTGCCAGCAGCCCGAGGGCGGGTGCCGGGGGCGAGCAGTACTTC
size: NA; V: TRBV10-3; J: TRBJ2-7; D: TRBD1; CDR3: CAISRDRLGGEQYF; DNA: TGTGCCATCAGTCGGGACAGGTTGGGAGGCGAGCAGTACTTC
size: NA; V: TRBV21-1; J: TRBJ2-5; D: NA; CDR3: CATIGGTTKKIDRGQETQYF; DNA: TGTGCCACCATAGGAGGTACTACAAAAAAAATCGACAGGGGGCAAGAGACCCAGTACTTC
size: NA; V: TRBV19; J: TRBJ1-2; D: NA; CDR3: CASIEAAGYNYGYTF; DNA: TGTGCCAGTATCGAAGCCGCGGGTTATAACTATGGCTACACCTTC
size: NA; V: TRBV19; J: TRBJ2-1; D: TRBD2; CDR3: CASSGLAGANEQFF; DNA: TGTGCCAGTAGTGGACTAGCGGGAGCGAATGAGCAGTTCTTC
size: NA; V: TRBV28; J: TRBJ2-6; D: TRBD2; CDR3: CASSLSQGLAGVLGANVLTF; DNA: TGTGCCAGCAGTTTATCCCAGGGACTAGCGGGGGTCCTCGGGGCCAACGTCCTGACTTTC
size: NA; V: TRBV21-1; J: TRBJ2-3; D: NA; CDR3: CASSPRGTSGTDTQYF; DNA: TGTGCCAGCAGCCCCCGAGGGACTAGCGGCACAGATACGCAGTATTTT
size: once; V: TRBV27; J: TRBJ2-3; D: NA; CDR3: CASSPRTVPSTDTQYF; DNA: TGTGCCAGCAGTCCCCGGACAGTTCCTAGCACAGATACGCAGTATTTT
size: once; V: TRBV27; J: TRBJ1-4; D: NA; CDR3: CASAPSGLLARSHEKLFF; DNA: TGTGCCAGTGCCCCATCCGGTTTACTTGCCAGGTCCCATGAAAAACTGTTTTTT
size: NA; V: TRBV9; J: TRBJ1-3; D: NA; CDR3: CASSEAIPSAIYF; DNA: TGTGCCAGCAGCGAAGCCATCCCCTCGGCCATATATTTT
size: NA; V: TRBV19; J: TRBJ2-1; D: TRBD1; CDR3: CASSTGTGVFNEQFF; DNA: TGTGCCAGTAGCACCGGGACAGGGGTTTTCAATGAGCAGTTCTTC
size: NA; V: TRBV29-1; J: TRBJ2-2; D: NA; CDR3: CSVRPGTSTGELFF; DNA: TGCAGCGTGCGCCCTGGGACTTCCACCGGGGAGCTGTTTTTT
size: NA; V: TRBV27; J: TRBJ2-7; D: NA; CDR3: CASSSRDTPYEQYF; DNA: TGTGCCAGCAGTTCACGGGACACACCCTACGAGCAGTACTTC
size: NA; V: TRBV5-1; J: TRBJ2-7; D: TRBD2; CDR3: CASSLLAEPSYEQYF; DNA: TGCGCCAGCAGCCTTCTAGCGGAACCTTCCTACGAGCAGTACTTC
size: NA; V: TRBV6-5; J: TRBJ1-5; D: NA; CDR3: CASSYSLDQPQHF; DNA: TGTGCCAGCAGTTACTCACTGGATCAGCCCCAGCATTTT
size: NA; V: TRBV7-6; J: TRBJ2-5; D: NA; CDR3: CASSLLGPLTRQETQYF; DNA: TGTGCCAGCAGCTTACTCGGCCCCTTGACTCGCCAAGAGACCCAGTACTTC
size: NA; V: TRBV15; J: TRBJ2-7; D: TRBD1; CDR3: CATSRQGAYEQYF; DNA: TGTGCCACCAGCAGACAGGGGGCATACGAGCAGTACTTC
size: NA; V: TRBV19; J: TRBJ2-1; D: TRBD2; CDR3: CASSVTSGRHNEQFF; DNA: TGTGCCAGTAGTGTGACTAGCGGGAGACACAATGAGCAGTTCTTC
size: NA; V: TRBV18; J: TRBJ1-2; D: NA; CDR3: CASSVGGDGYTF; DNA: TGTGCCAGCTCAGTGGGGGGAGATGGCTACACCTTC
size: NA; V: TRBV6-2/TRBV6-3; J: TRBJ2-3; D: TRBD2; CDR3: CASSYSYGRREKSDTQYF; DNA: TGTGCCAGCAGTTACTCTTATGGCAGGCGGGAGAAATCAGATACGCAGTATTTT
size: NA; V: TRBV28; J: TRBJ2-1; D: TRBD2; CDR3: CASRLGGGDYNEQFF; DNA: TGTGCCAGCAGGCTGGGCGGGGGGGACTACAATGAGCAGTTCTTC
size: once; V: TRBV5-4; J: TRBJ2-5; D: TRBD2; CDR3: CASSSGLAGTRETQYF; DNA: TGTGCCAGCAGCTCGGGACTAGCGGGAACCAGAGAGACCCAGTACTTC
size: NA; V: TRBV2; J: TRBJ2-2; D: NA; CDR3: CASRIEITGELFF; DNA: TGTGCCAGCAGGATAGAAATAACCGGGGAGCTGTTTTTT
size: NA; V: TRBV30; J: TRBJ2-7; D: TRBD2; CDR3: CAWSVLRAGPVNEQYF; DNA: TGTGCCTGGAGTGTACTCCGAGCGGGACCTGTCAACGAGCAGTACTTC
size: NA; V: TRBV11-2; J: TRBJ2-7; D: NA; CDR3: CASSSTLLAIGSYEQYF; DNA: TGTGCCAGCAGCTCCACCTTACTAGCTATTGGGTCCTACGAGCAGTACTTC
size: NA; V: TRBV9; J: TRBJ2-7; D: NA; CDR3: CASSVLPQSDYEQYF; DNA: TGTGCCAGCAGCGTCCTCCCCCAGTCTGACTACGAGCAGTACTTC
size: NA; V: TRBV7-6; J: TRBJ1-1; D: NA; CDR3: CASSARQVNTEAFF; DNA: TGTGCCAGCAGCGCAAGACAGGTGAACACTGAAGCTTTCTTT
size: NA; V: TRBV4-1; J: TRBJ2-7; D: TRBD2; CDR3: CASSQFRAGGPDYEQYF; DNA: TGCGCCAGCAGCCAATTCAGAGCGGGAGGGCCAGACTACGAGCAGTACTTC